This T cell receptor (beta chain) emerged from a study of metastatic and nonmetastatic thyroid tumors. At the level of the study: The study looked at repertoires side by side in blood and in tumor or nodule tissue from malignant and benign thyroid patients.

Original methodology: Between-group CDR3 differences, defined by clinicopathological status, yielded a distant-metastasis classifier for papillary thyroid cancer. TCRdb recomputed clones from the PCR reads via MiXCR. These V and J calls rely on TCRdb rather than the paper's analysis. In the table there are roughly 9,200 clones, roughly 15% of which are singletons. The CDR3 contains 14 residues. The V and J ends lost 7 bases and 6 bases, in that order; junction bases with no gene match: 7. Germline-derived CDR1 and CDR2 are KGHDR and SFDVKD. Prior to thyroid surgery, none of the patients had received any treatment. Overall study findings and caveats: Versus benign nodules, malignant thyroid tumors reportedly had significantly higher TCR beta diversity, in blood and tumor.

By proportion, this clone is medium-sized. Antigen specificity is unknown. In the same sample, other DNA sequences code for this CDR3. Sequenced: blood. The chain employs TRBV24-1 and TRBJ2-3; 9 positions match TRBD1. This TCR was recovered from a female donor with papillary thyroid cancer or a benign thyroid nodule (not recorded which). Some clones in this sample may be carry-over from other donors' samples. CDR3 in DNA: TGTGCCACCAGGAGAGGGACAGGGCGGGATACGCAGTATTTT. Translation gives CATRRGTGRDTQYF.